What follows describes a single T cell receptor (beta chain). Its antigen is not known. cDNA serving as the sequencing template came from extracted, reverse transcribed RNA. Only in-frame clones appear in the TCRdb table, and some are missing; sequencing was by immunoSEQ multiplex PCR. The table shows 150,000 to 200,000 clones, with roughly 60% occurring only once. The sample is drawn from a study of CD8+ T cells in alopecia areata. General study findings and limits: Normal-skin resident alphabeta T cells also appear among scalp sample sequences. Lesional tissue from the scalp (especially in alopecia totalis/universalis) showed higher clonality than normal scalp. Clarity of TCR sharing across patients fell short of that in mice, possibly HLA-related.

The sorting of PBMCs gave CD4+ and CD8+ T cells. The germline V gene encodes CDR1 MNHNY and CDR2 SVGAGI (reference sequence). V gave up 8 bases and J gave up 2 bases, with 10 bases separating them. The CDR3 has 12 amino acids. The chain employs TRBV6-6 and TRBJ2-7; the D is unclear. The source is a human donor in good health. Sequencing was carried out using CD4+ T cells sorted from blood. CDR3: CASWTRTYEQYF. CDR3 nucleotide sequence: TGTGCCAGCTGGACCCGGACCTACGAGCAGTACTTC.